The 28 T cell receptor beta chains below were found in one sample sequenced in a study of blood T cells in healthy people across ages. A second PCR of about 7 to 12 cycles used a sample-barcoded 5' primer and a J-beta primer mix. TCRdb redid the calling of the 5' RACE reads with MiXCR, one entry per CDR3 protein. Of 790,000 or so distinct CDR3 sequences in the sample, around half were seen once. What was sequenced was blood. The receptors here all came from an elderly man in good health.

This clonotype occurred a few times. V and J are TRBV4-1 and TRBJ2-5; TRBD2 matches 13 bases. The CDR3 has 16 residues. Germline CDR1 is MGHRA and CDR2 is YSYEKL. V was pared by 3 bases and J by 3 bases, with 4 bases of the junction left unmatched. This CDR3 reads CASSHPGLAGEETQYF. CDR3 in DNA: TGCGCCAGCAGCCACCCAGGACTAGCGGGAGAAGAGACCCAGTACTTC.

V is TRBV4-3 and J is TRBJ2-3; 8 positions match TRBD2. V gave up 2 bases and J gave up 4 bases; unmatched junction bases: 8. From germline, CDR1 is LGHNA and CDR2 YSLEER. CDR3 length: 16 amino acids. For the CDR3, the DNA is TGCGCCAGCAGCCAACGGACTAGCTCGAAAGCAGATACGCAGTATTTT. This translates into CASSQRTSSKADTQYF.

This clonotype was seen only a few times. The V gene is TRBV5-1, the J gene TRBJ1-2, with a possible D match to TRBD1 (6 bases). Trimming shortened V by 7 bases and J by 2 bases, and 15 bases separated the two germline ends. The germline V gene has CDR1 SGHRS and CDR2 YFSETQ. The CDR3 has 14 residues. The DNA of the CDR3 is TGCGCCAGCCGCCTGGGAGGACAGAACTATGGCTACACCTTC. It is translated as CASRLGGQNYGYTF.

This clonotype occurred a few times. The V call is TRBV15, the J call TRBJ1-5; 10 positions agree with TRBD1. Per germline, CDR1 LNHNV and CDR2 YYDKDF (reference sequence). The CDR3 extends over 17 amino acids. Germline trimming cut 2 bases from V and 5 bases from J; bases unmatched to any gene: 9. The DNA for the CDR3 is TGTGCCACCAGCAGAACTTTGGGGGGACAGGGGTATCAGCCCCAGCATTTT. This sequence encodes CATSRTLGGQGYQPQHF.

In this sample, this clonotype turned up a few times. This may be a read error: a much more frequent sequence differs by one nucleotide. The V and J genes are TRBV9 and TRBJ2-5; a weak D match, TRBD1 (6 bases). This CDR3 contains 15 residues. V lost 0 bases and J lost 11, with 20 bases in between. Germline V CDR1 and CDR2: SGDLS, YYNGEE. CDR3 DNA: TGTGCCAGCAGCGTAGACCCGGGACAATACAATGAGCAGTACTTC. This codes for CASSVDPGQYNEQYF.

This clonotype turned up a few times. The chain combines TRBV29-1 with TRBJ2-7; TRBD1 might be the D (6 bases). The CDR3 totals 11 residues. Trimming took off 7 bases at V and 5 bases at J, with 12 bases between the two ends. Germline V lookup: CDR1 SQVTM, CDR2 ANQGSEA. The DNA of the CDR3 is TGCAGCGCCCGAGGGGGTAACGAGCAGTACTTC. Translation: CSARGGNEQYF.

Ten or more counts support this clonotype. V gene TRBV3-1 combines with J gene TRBJ2-1; no reliable D call. Per germline, CDR1 LGHDT and CDR2 YNNKEL (reference sequence). Trimming removed 0 bases from V and 4 bases from J, with 10 bases in between. The CDR3 is made up of 15 amino acids. The CDR3, as DNA: TGTGCCAGCAGCCAAGATGTGACCTCATACAATGAGCAGTTCTTC. It codes for CASSQDVTSYNEQFF.

As concerns this clonotype: This may be a read error, as it is one base from a much larger clone. The chain uses TRBV20-1 and TRBJ2-7; unclear D gene. The closer fit of TRBJ2-5 to the DNA end suggests the J call may be wrong. In germline, CDR1 is DFQATT, CDR2 SNEGSKA (reference sequence). This CDR3 comprises 13 residues. The CDR3 nucleotides read TGCAGTGCTAGAGGTCCTACTGAAGCGACCCAGTACTTC. The encoded protein is CSARGPTEATQYF.

Many counts were recorded for this clonotype. This sequence joins TRBV29-1 and TRBJ2-7; 9 bases agree with TRBD1. CDR1 is SQVTM and CDR2 is ANQGSEA in the germline V gene. V was pared by 7 bases and J by 5 bases, with 12 bases of the junction left unmatched. The CDR3 runs 14 residues. CDR3 DNA sequence: TGCAGCGCCACAACGACAGGGGGAGGCAACGAGCAGTACTTC. It translates to CSATTTGGGNEQYF.

The CDR3 DNA reads TGTGCCAGCAGTAACCCGGGGGAGCAGTTCTTC. The encoded protein is CASSNPGEQFF. The chain employs TRBV12-3 or TRBV12-4 and TRBJ2-1; possible D gene TRBD2, 5 bases. The CDR3 length is 11 residues. Trimming cost V 5 bases and J 10 bases, with 9 bases left between them.

As for this clonotype: This may come from a read error, since a much larger clone is one base off. The chain joins TRBV20-1 to TRBJ2-7; D gene unclear. Germline CDR1 and CDR2: DFQATT and SNEGSKA (reference sequence). The CDR3 is 15 amino acids. V shed 7 bases and J shed 6 bases, with 25 bases lying between them. CDR3 DNA sequence: TGCAGTGTCAGACCCCACTCCGACACCTCCGGCGAGCAGTACTTC. Its translation: CSVRPHSDTSGEQYF.

This clonotype was seen more than once but under ten times. The gene calls are TRBV20-1 and TRBJ2-7; 7 positions match TRBD2. CDR1 and CDR2 from the germline V gene are DFQATT and SNEGSKA (reference sequence). CDR3 size: 13 residues. V lost 6 bases and J lost 7; bases outside the gene matches: 12. The CDR3 reads CSAPMGGSLEQYF. The CDR3 DNA sequence: TGCAGTGCCCCTATGGGGGGGAGCCTGGAGCAGTACTTC.

This clonotype has ten or more counts. The J gene is TRBJ2-7, the V gene TRBV12-3 or TRBV12-4; D not certain. The V gene lost 7 bases and the J gene lost 2 bases, with 18 bases spanning the gap. This CDR3 region has 15 residues. The CDR3 is CASTELTAGPYEQYF. The CDR3 coding sequence is TGTGCCAGCACCGAACTCACCGCAGGCCCCTACGAGCAGTACTTC.

This clonotype was counted a few times. V gene TRBV27 combines with J gene TRBJ2-7; 9 bases agree with TRBD1. Germline-derived CDR1 and CDR2 are MNHEY and SMNVEV (reference sequence). Unmatched junction bases numbered 3, after V lost 3 bases and J lost 3 bases. This CDR3 has 14 amino acids. As DNA, the CDR3 is TGTGCCAGCAGTTTCGTGACAGGGGGCTACGAGCAGTACTTC. This gives the protein CASSFVTGGYEQYF.

The chain combines TRBV29-1 with TRBJ2-5; 8 bases match TRBD1. The J segment lost 5 bases and the V segment lost 4 bases, leaving 12 bases of the junction unmatched. This CDR3 comprises 15 residues. The germline gives CDR1 SQVTM, CDR2 ANQGSEA. CDR3 region: CSVGRRAGGMETQYF. The CDR3 coding sequence is TGCAGCGTTGGTCGGAGGGCAGGGGGCATGGAGACCCAGTACTTC.

The rearrangement joins TRBV7-2 to TRBJ1-2; tentatively, D is TRBD1 (5 bases). V shed 5 bases and J shed 7 bases, with 23 bases lying between them. Germline CDR1 is SGHTA and CDR2 is FQGNSA. The CDR3 has 16 amino acids. CDR3 bases: TGTGCCAGCAGCGCCTTATCTTCCCCTGGTAGGGGTGGCTACACCTTC. This sequence encodes CASSALSSPGRGGYTF.

The V and J genes are TRBV29-1 and TRBJ1-2; maybe TRBD1 (5 bases). Germline CDR1 SQVTM, CDR2 ANQGSEA. CDR3 length: 11 amino acids. Trimming took off 5 bases at V and 8 bases at J, with 12 bases between the two ends. CDR3 in amino acids: CSVLEGNGYTF. Written as DNA, the CDR3 is TGCAGCGTTCTCGAGGGGAACGGCTACACCTTC.

This clonotype was counted between two and nine times. The chain combines TRBV20-1 with TRBJ2-1; 8 bases are shared with TRBD2. This CDR3 is 15 amino acids long. Losses at the gene ends were 4 bases for V and 6 bases for J; bases not matched to a gene: 11. The V gene's germline CDR1 is DFQATT and CDR2 SNEGSKA (reference sequence). CDR3 DNA: TGCAGTGCTAAGGAACTGGGACTAGGGGGCAATGAGCAGTTCTTC. Translated, it gives CSAKELGLGGNEQFF.

Only a few counts were recorded for this clonotype. The rearrangement uses TRBV29-1 and TRBJ2-7, with 7 bases that match TRBD1. The length of the CDR3 is 13 residues. J lost 3 bases, V lost 3 bases, and 5 bases had no gene match. Germline V CDR1 and CDR2: SQVTM, ANQGSEA. The CDR3 sequence: CSVDIAGGYEQYF. The CDR3 DNA is TGCAGCGTTGATATTGCAGGGGGCTACGAGCAGTACTTC.

This clonotype has just a few counts. This sequence joins TRBV24-1 and TRBJ1-2; 7 nucleotides agree with TRBD1. Germline V gene data show CDR1 as KGHDR and CDR2 as SFDVKD. The CDR3 covers 16 residues. The ends lost 5 bases at V and 4 bases at J; junction bases unmatched: 12. The CDR3 nucleotides are TGTGCCACCAGTGTCGTTCTTCAGGGACAGAGCTATGGCTACACCTTC. The encoded protein is CATSVVLQGQSYGYTF.

This clonotype has just one count. This may come from a read error, since a much larger clone is one base off. The CDR3 nucleotides are TGTGCCAGCAGCCCACTGGCGGGGATCTACAATGAGCAGTACTTC. Protein product: CASSPLAGIYNEQYF. The chain carries TRBV14 and TRBJ2-5; D might be TRBD2 (6 bases). The CDR3 sequence is 15 residues long. Trimming removed 4 bases from V and 11 bases from J, with 23 bases in between. From germline, CDR1 is SGHDN and CDR2 FVKESK.

The V and J genes are TRBV7-9 and TRBJ2-3; possibly TRBD1 or TRBD2 for D (5 bases each). The CDR3 is 14 residues long. V lost 1 base and J lost 4, with 9 bases in between. Germline CDR1 and CDR2: SEHNR and FQNEAQ (reference sequence). The CDR3 nucleotides are TGTGCCAGCAGCTTAGTGAGAGGGGCAGATACGCAGTATTTT. Translated: CASSLVRGADTQYF.

J is TRBJ2-7 and V is TRBV5-8; 12 bases fit TRBD2. Losses at the gene ends were 0 bases for V and 5 bases for J; bases not matched to a gene: 9. The CDR3 has 17 residues. Germline V CDR1 and CDR2: SGHTS, YDEGEE. Here the CDR3 DNA reads TGTGCCAGCAGCTTGGAACTAGCGGGAGGCCGCGTCAACGAGCAGTACTTC. Translated, it gives CASSLELAGGRVNEQYF.

The CDR3 DNA is TGTGCCAGCAGCACACTAGCGGGAAGTTATCCTGATACGCAGTATTTT. Translating gives CASSTLAGSYPDTQYF. The gene calls are TRBV11-2 and TRBJ2-3, with TRBD2 identical over 10 bases. Germline trimming cut 5 bases from V and 6 bases from J; bases unmatched to any gene: 11. This CDR3 region has 16 residues. The germline V gene encodes CDR1 SGHAT and CDR2 FQNNGV.

This clonotype was seen only a few times. The chain uses TRBV5-1 and TRBJ1-1; D gene ambiguous. Germline V gives CDR1 SGHRS, CDR2 YFSETQ. There are 14 residues in the CDR3. Trimming cost V 8 bases and J 6 bases, with 20 bases left between them. CDR3 region: CARESPGRISEAFF. CDR3 DNA sequence: TGCGCCAGAGAATCCCCTGGGCGAATCTCTGAAGCTTTCTTT.

This chain links TRBV7-8 with TRBJ2-1, with 10 nucleotides matching TRBD1. The last part of the DNA fits TRBJ2-7 better; the J call may be wrong. CDR3 length: 16 amino acids. Germline values: CDR1 SGHVS, CDR2 FQNEAQ. The CDR3 sequence: CASSLQTGGSYNEQYF. In DNA, the CDR3 is TGTGCCAGCAGCTTGCAGACAGGGGGCTCCTACAATGAGCAGTACTTC.

The rearrangement links TRBV4-2 to TRBJ2-1, with a possible D match to TRBD2 (5 bases). Trimming pared 0 bases from V and 4 bases from J, leaving 13 bases between. The CDR3 runs 16 residues. Germline loops: CDR1 LGHNA, CDR2 YNFKEQ. CDR3 region: CASSQERGPEYNEQFF. CDR3 sequence (DNA): TGTGCCAGCAGCCAAGAGAGAGGGCCGGAGTACAATGAGCAGTTCTTC.

As DNA, the CDR3 is TGTGCCAGCAGGCCTTCTTGGGGCGGGAGTACGTACGAGCAGTACTTC. Protein product: CASRPSWGGSTYEQYF. The chain recombines TRBV6-2 or TRBV6-3 with TRBJ2-7; the match to TRBD2 covers 7 bases. V lost 6 bases, J lost 4 bases, and 15 bases stayed unmatched. The CDR3 sequence is 16 residues long. Per germline, CDR1 MNHEY and CDR2 SVGEGT.